This T cell receptor beta chain is drawn from a study of T cells in Graves' hyperthyroidism and ophthalmopathy. Trimming took 11 bases from V and 5 from J; bases not matched to a gene: 11. The germline CDR1 and CDR2 sequences are MNHEY and SVGEGT. CDR3 length: 14 residues. Any patient presenting with uncontrolled infection, other autoimmune disease, pregnancy or lactation was left out. Researchers amplified the TCR beta CDR3 regions from RNA transcripts. Researchers ran a first-round RT-PCR on the TCR CDR3 using the HTBI primer set. TCRdb used MiXCR to reprocess the multiplex PCR reads, holding one entry per CDR3 protein. The sample has around 600,000 distinct CDR3 sequences, 13% to 15% seen once. This clonotype showed up many times.

The sample comprised blood. The receptor was derived from a woman in her late teens or twenties with Graves' ophthalmopathy. J is TRBJ2-1 and V is TRBV6-2 or TRBV6-3, with 8 bases fitting TRBD2. CDR3: CASLGSGGHNEQFF. CDR3 sequence (DNA): TGTGCCTCACTAGGGAGCGGGGGCCACAATGAGCAGTTCTTC.